These 11 T cell receptor beta chains originate from one sample sequenced in a study of cytomegalovirus exposure and HLA in healthy donors. A multiplex PCR was run with 60 Vbeta primers and 13 Jbeta primers. The repertoire was sequenced with immunoSEQ multiplex PCR; TCRdb's copy has only in-frame clones and lacks some. The sample lists some 120,000 clones; around four fifths were seen once. Sequencing was performed on PBMCs. The receptors come from a human donor in good health.

The V gene is TRBV5-1, the J gene TRBJ2-2; 8 bases are shared with TRBD1. CDR1 and CDR2 from the germline V gene are SGHRS and YFSETQ. The CDR3 has 15 residues. V dropped 4 bases and J dropped 7; count of bases not matched to a gene: 9. Here the CDR3 DNA reads TGCGCCAGCAGCCTCTTCAGGGGGCAAGTCGGGGAGCTGTTTTTT. Protein: CASSLFRGQVGELFF.

The chain couples TRBV5-6 to TRBJ2-3; 12 bases match TRBD1. Germline loops: CDR1 SGHDT, CDR2 YYEEEE. J lost 2 bases, V lost 5 bases, and 6 bases had no gene match. CDR3 length: 16 residues. DNA of the CDR3: TGTGCCAGCAGAACCGGGACAGGGGGCCTCACAGATACGCAGTATTTT. Residues: CASRTGTGGLTDTQYF.

The chain links TRBV6-6 to TRBJ2-2, with D maybe TRBD1 (5 bases). Deletions cut 2 bases from V and 2 bases from J, with 6 bases between. CDR3 length equals 14 residues. The germline V gene has CDR1 MNHNY and CDR2 SVGAGI (reference sequence). DNA of the CDR3: TGTGCCAGCAGTTACGGGGCCAACACCGGGGAGCTGTTTTTT. Amino acids: CASSYGANTGELFF.

The rearrangement links TRBV27 to TRBJ2-5; 9 nucleotides line up with TRBD1. Near its end, the DNA agrees better with TRBJ2-7, so the J call may be wrong. The CDR3 length is 15 residues. In germline, CDR1 is MNHEY, CDR2 SMNVEV (reference sequence). For the CDR3, the DNA is TGTGCCAGCAGTCACGGACAGGGGTGGGCTTACGAGCAGTACTTC. It yields the protein CASSHGQGWAYEQYF.

This clone was counted between two and nine times. The chain combines TRBV19 with TRBJ2-7; D possibly corresponds to TRBD1 (5 bases). V was cut by 4 bases and J by 3 bases, with 10 bases left in between. The CDR3 has 13 residues. The germline V gene has CDR1 LNHDA and CDR2 SQIVND (reference sequence). CDR3 in amino acids: CASSRRQGYEQYF. The CDR3 nucleotides are TGTGCCAGTAGTAGGCGGCAGGGCTACGAGCAGTACTTC. Complete variable domain (other parts from reference TRBV19 and TRBJ2-7): DGGITQSPKYLFRKEGQNVTLSCEQNLNHDAMYWYRQDPGQGLRLIYYSQIVNDFQKGDIAEGYSVSREKKESFPLTVTSAQKNPTAFYLCASSRRQGYEQYFGPGTRLTVT.

The chain joins TRBV6-6 to TRBJ2-3, with a possible D match to TRBD1 (5 bases). The CDR3 spans 13 residues. Germline loops: CDR1 MNHNY, CDR2 SVGAGI (reference sequence). Trimming removed 5 bases at V and 3 bases at J, with 9 bases between. CDR3 region: CASSPKGTDTQYF. Here the CDR3 DNA reads TGTGCCAGCAGTCCCAAGGGGACAGATACGCAGTATTTT.

The chain uses TRBV7-8 and TRBJ1-1; tentative D call: TRBD1 (5 bases). The germline V gene has CDR1 SGHVS and CDR2 FQNEAQ. With 6 bases removed from V and 0 bases from J, the gap between germline ends came to 11 bases. This CDR3 has 14 amino acids. The CDR3 is CASSGRGVNTEAFF. In DNA, the CDR3 is TGTGCCAGCAGTGGTCGGGGGGTGAACACTGAAGCTTTCTTT.

This rearrangement joins TRBV7-2 to TRBJ2-3; perhaps TRBD1 as D (5 bases). The CDR3 is made up of 15 amino acids. V lost 3 bases to trimming and J lost 0 bases, with 10 bases between them. Germline V gene data show CDR1 as SGHTA and CDR2 as FQGNSA. The DNA for the CDR3 is TGTGCCAGCAGCTTGGACATATCTAGCACAGATACGCAGTATTTT. Encoded protein: CASSLDISSTDTQYF.

The chain carries TRBV9 and TRBJ1-5; a weak D match, TRBD1 (6 bases). V was pared by 3 bases and J by 4 bases, with 17 bases between. Germline CDR1 is SGDLS and CDR2 is YYNGEE. The CDR3 sequence is 16 residues long. CDR3 loop: CASSASDSILNQPQHF. DNA of the CDR3: TGTGCCAGCAGCGCCTCGGACAGTATCTTAAATCAGCCCCAGCATTTT.

This clone has more than one count but fewer than ten. The chain uses TRBV6-5 and TRBJ2-3, with a tentative D call TRBD1 (5 bases). Looked up from germline, CDR1 is MNHEY and CDR2 is SVGAGI. The CDR3 sequence is 14 residues long. Between the trimmed V and J ends, which lost 6 bases and 2 bases, there was a span of 12 bases. The DNA for the CDR3 is TGTGCCAGCAGGAAGACAGCAACCACAGATACGCAGTATTTT. Protein: CASRKTATTDTQYF.

This clone was detected only once. The genes are TRBV6-1 and TRBJ1-2; 7 bases are a match to TRBD1. CDR3 length equals 14 residues. Germline CDR1 MNHNS, CDR2 SASEGT. J lost 7 bases, V lost 5 bases, and 10 bases had no gene match. This CDR3 reads CASSRGTEHGGYTF. The CDR3 region has the DNA TGTGCCAGCAGTAGAGGGACAGAGCATGGTGGCTACACCTTC.